Here is one T cell receptor (beta chain) with its context. The antigen remains unidentified. What was sequenced were expressed TCRB transcripts, since all of the isolated RNA had been reverse transcribed. Libraries were prepared by immunoSEQ multiplex PCR; TCRdb keeps only in-frame clonotypes and omits some of them. This sample carries fewer than 500,000 clones, more than 11% of them seen once, and the ten largest clones take approximately 0.038%. Central memory, naive, regulatory and stem cell-like memory CD4+ cells were sorted by CD45RO/CCR7/CD25/CD127/CD95/CD27. This sample stems from a study of beta chain features in type 1 diabetes. Study findings and constraints: The study found that naive, central memory and Treg TCRB repertoires appeared more similar in patients than in healthy donors. Among type 1 diabetes patients, VDJ junctions had fewer insertions and more deletions.

V gave up 2 bases and J gave up 0 bases, with 14 bases separating them. In germline, CDR1 is MNHEY, CDR2 SMNVEV (reference sequence). CDR3 length: 18 amino acids. The receptor's source is a man aged 30 to 39 in good health. The chain couples TRBV27 to TRBJ2-6, with D unresolved. The sample taken for sequencing was naive CD4+ T cells from blood. The CDR3 sequence is CASSLVADTTSGANVLTF. The CDR3 coding sequence is TGTGCCAGCAGTTTAGTGGCAGATACAACCTCTGGGGCCAACGTCCTGACTTTC.